These 12 T cell receptor beta chains came from one sample sequenced in a study of CD8+ T cells in alopecia areata (dated by TCRdb to about 2018). From alopecia areata patients, peripheral blood was collected along with lesional scalp punch biopsies. The method behind the library was the immunoSEQ multiplex PCR assay. For TCR sequencing, RNA was extracted from every sample and reverse transcribed into cDNA to serve as template. What TCRdb holds here is the immuneACCESS table cut down to in-frame rearrangements. Part of the clones is not present; checked against another copy, under half of the missing clones reflect an unresolved V gene, and the others are unexplained. This sample lists 15,000 to 16,000 clones; 50% to 75% were detected once. The top ten hold approximately 13% of the sample. The specimen sequenced was skin. These receptors originate from a human donor with alopecia areata.

The V gene is TRBV5-8, the J gene TRBJ2-5; D may be TRBD1 (6 bases). The CDR3 is made up of 15 amino acids. Germline lookup yields CDR1 SGHTS and CDR2 YDEGEE. V gave up 3 bases and J gave up 4 bases, with 16 bases separating them. The CDR3, as DNA: TGTGCCAGCAGCTGGGGGCAGGTTGAGCGAGAGACCCAGTACTTC. It is translated as CASSWGQVERETQYF. Combining the CDR3 with reference TRBV5-8 and TRBJ2-5 gives the whole variable domain EAGVTQSPTHLIKTRGQQATLRCSPISGHTSVYWYQQALGLGLQFLLWYDEGEERNRGNFPPRFSGRQFPNYSSELNVNALELEDSALYLCASSWGQVERETQYFGPGTRLLVL.

The J gene is TRBJ2-3, the V gene TRBV9; 7 positions match TRBD2. Germline V gene lookup returns CDR1 SGDLS and CDR2 YYNGEE. J was trimmed by 5 bases and V by 7 bases; bases with no gene match: 16. The CDR3 loop spans 16 amino acids. The CDR3 DNA reads TGTGCCAGCGGCGGGGCTAGCGGAGTGATATTAGATACGCAGTATTTT. Its translation: CASGGASGVILDTQYF.

Judged by abundance, this clone is medium-sized. This chain uses TRBV18 with TRBJ2-1; TRBD2 agrees at 14 bases. The CDR3 consists of 17 residues. In germline, CDR1 is KGHSH, CDR2 LQKENI. The V segment lost 4 bases and the J segment 6 bases; nucleotides outside the gene matches: 8. The CDR3 sequence is CASSLGLAGVLGNEQFF. In nucleotides, the CDR3 is TGTGCCAGCTCACTGGGACTAGCGGGAGTCTTGGGCAATGAGCAGTTCTTC.

Only a few counts were recorded for this clone. V usage is TRBV19 and J usage is TRBJ2-1, with 7 bases fitting TRBD1. The CDR3 sequence is 15 residues long. Germline V gene sequence: CDR1 LNHDA, CDR2 SQIVND (reference sequence). V lost 7 bases to trimming and J lost 5 bases; unmatched junction nucleotides: 11. CDR3 nucleotides: TGTGCCAGTAATTATCGTAGGGGGCCCCACAATGAGCAGTTCTTC. Translated: CASNYRRGPHNEQFF.

Only a few counts were recorded for this clone. This chain links TRBV2 with TRBJ2-7; 8 bases agree with TRBD1. CDR1 and CDR2 from the germline V gene are SNHLY and FYNNEI. Trimming took 8 bases from V and 5 from J; bases not matched to a gene: 8. This CDR3 has 13 residues. The CDR3 here is CASEEDRAHEQYF. The DNA of the CDR3 is TGTGCCAGCGAAGAGGACAGGGCCCACGAGCAGTACTTC.

The chain links TRBV19 to TRBJ1-5, with no clear D. The CDR3 sequence is 15 residues long. Germline V CDR1 and CDR2: LNHDA, SQIVND (reference sequence). The V end lost 6 bases, the J end lost 0 bases, and 12 bases lay between the germline ends. CDR3 sequence reads: CASSLDWFSNQPQHF. The DNA of the CDR3 is TGTGCCAGTAGCCTGGATTGGTTTAGCAATCAGCCCCAGCATTTT.

This clone is medium-sized within its sample. This sequence joins TRBV7-2 and TRBJ1-1; no definite D call. Germline CDR1 reads SGHTA; CDR2 reads FQGNSA. The CDR3 length is 13 residues. V lost 1 base and J lost 8, with 11 bases in between. The CDR3, as DNA: TGTGCCAGCAGCTTAGGACATGGTCGGGAAGCTTTCTTT. The encoded protein is CASSLGHGREAFF.

The gene calls are TRBV28 and TRBJ2-1; 8 nucleotides match TRBD1. The V gene end was trimmed by 6 bases and the J gene end by 6 bases; junction bases not matched to a gene: 10. The CDR3 has 15 residues. Germline V lookup: CDR1 MDHEN, CDR2 SYDVKM. DNA of the CDR3: TGTGCCAGCAGCTCAGGGGGCCTTCCGATCAATGAGCAGTTCTTC. This encodes CASSSGGLPINEQFF.

This clone was seen only a few times. The chain uses TRBV18 and TRBJ2-4; TRBD2 agrees at 7 bases. This CDR3 is built from 15 residues. Germline assignment: CDR1 KGHSH and CDR2 LQKENI. V gave up 3 bases and J gave up 1 base; unmatched junction bases: 3. CDR3 sequence: CASSPVGGAKNIQYF. DNA for the CDR3: TGTGCCAGCTCACCCGTCGGGGGGGCCAAAAACATTCAGTACTTC.

The chain is built from TRBV7-3 and TRBJ2-1, with 8 bases that match TRBD2. Germline V gene data show CDR1 as SGHTA and CDR2 as FQGTGA. This CDR3 region has 12 residues. V shed 5 bases, J shed 8 bases, and the junction held 2 bases outside the gene matches. CDR3 coding DNA: TGTGCCAGCAGCCCAGCGGGGGATGAGCAGTTCTTC. Protein: CASSPAGDEQFF.

J is TRBJ2-5 and V is TRBV6-1, with a possible D match to TRBD2 (5 bases). Germline V gene lookup returns CDR1 MNHNS and CDR2 SASEGT. Trimming took off 3 bases at V and 11 bases at J, with 10 bases between the two ends. The CDR3 is 11 amino acids. CDR3 DNA: TGTGCCAGCAGTGACGGCGGGCAACAGTACTTC. It translates to CASSDGGQQYF.

V gene TRBV11-3 combines with J gene TRBJ2-7, with 8 bases that match TRBD2. Per germline, CDR1 SGHNT and CDR2 YENEEA. This CDR3 has 17 residues. The junction had 10 bases not matched to a gene; V was cut back by 1 base and J by 2 bases. The CDR3 spells CASSLARPTSGPYEQYF. The CDR3 region has the DNA TGTGCCAGCAGCTTAGCCCGGCCCACTAGCGGCCCCTACGAGCAGTACTTC.